A single TCR beta chain is shown here with its context. The specificity of this receptor is unknown. There are no base qualities to consult, and no much larger clone falls within one base. This specimen belongs to a study of blood T cell repertoires in COVID-19 (dated by TCRdb to 2020 to 2022). With regard to the full study: Collaborator samples came from the United States, Italy and Spain and covered acute and convalescent phases of COVID-19. The prospective study material was composed of cDNA or gDNA derived from T cells, B-cell-depleted T cells, or PBMCs. Deeply sampled blood TCRbeta repertoires from subjects exposed to, actively infected with, or recovered from COVID-19 were included in the dataset. The repertoires were released in a freely available public database intended as a resource for research on the immune response to SARS-CoV-2. Samples were obtained from the ongoing ImmuneRACE study (first 160 participants) and from 1,000 to 1,500 subjects provided by 6 global collaborators. Nearly every sample came with metadata listing a de-identified subject ID, COVID-19 status, age in years and sex. Where available, HLA class I and class II types were taken from metadata supplied by the sample provider and were not determined by assay-based typing.

TCRbeta CDR3 regions were amplified from genomic DNA by means of the immunoSEQ Assay, a bias-controlled multiplex PCR. As for the authors' bioinformatics: The number of nucleated cells in each sample was estimated from the amplification of reference gene primers within the assay. Sequence reads were collapsed and filtered to measure the absolute abundance of every unique TCRbeta CDR3 rearrangement. For each sample, productive Simpson clonality was calculated as the square root of Simpson's diversity index across productive rearrangements. The immuneACCESS repertoire file appears here via TCRdb, limited to in-frame rearrangements. These files lack a portion of the clones; in checked studies, under half of the deficit traces to unresolved V genes, and the cause of the others is not known. V and J calls and clone size come straight from that table; D and trimming were deduced from the DNA. The sample table records some 190,000 clones; roughly 80% of these occur just once. The ten largest account for around 15% of the sample.

Participants in the prospective study were enrolled through a virtual design, were aged about 18 to 100 years, and lived in roughly 25 United States geographic areas. In the prospective study, participants were assigned to cohorts based on the clinical history participants reported in a screening survey and a study questionnaire. Exposed participants had been in contact with someone with a PCR-confirmed or clinician-diagnosed COVID-19 case within 2 weeks of study entry. Mobile phlebotomists in the prospective study collected whole blood, serum and a nasopharyngeal or oropharyngeal swab from every participant. Additional blood draws and questionnaires over an approximately 2-month period could optionally be provided by prospective study participants. Blood samples from the prospective study were shipped frozen or at room temperature prior to DNA extraction. Its CDR3 holds 17 amino acids, cysteine through phenylalanine. The read is trimmed to its CDR3 DNA, 51 bases read in frame from base 1. CDR1 and CDR2, looked up from the germline V gene (reference sequence), are LNHDA and SQIVND. V is cut back by 0 bases and J by 2 bases, with 4 bases in the junction unmatched.

The investigation overall reported the following: The amount of clinical and demographic metadata varied by source and participant and was provided uncurated.

The sample comprised PBMCs or T cells enriched from blood (not recorded which). Recombination joined TRBV19 with TRBJ2-3; a stretch of 11 junction bases matches TRBD2. The receptor was derived from a man between 60 and 75 years old who had been exposed to COVID-19. The nucleotide sequence reads TGTGCCAGTAGTATAGATGAGGGACTAGCGGCCACAGATACGCAGTATTTT. The resulting protein is CASSIDEGLAATDTQYF.